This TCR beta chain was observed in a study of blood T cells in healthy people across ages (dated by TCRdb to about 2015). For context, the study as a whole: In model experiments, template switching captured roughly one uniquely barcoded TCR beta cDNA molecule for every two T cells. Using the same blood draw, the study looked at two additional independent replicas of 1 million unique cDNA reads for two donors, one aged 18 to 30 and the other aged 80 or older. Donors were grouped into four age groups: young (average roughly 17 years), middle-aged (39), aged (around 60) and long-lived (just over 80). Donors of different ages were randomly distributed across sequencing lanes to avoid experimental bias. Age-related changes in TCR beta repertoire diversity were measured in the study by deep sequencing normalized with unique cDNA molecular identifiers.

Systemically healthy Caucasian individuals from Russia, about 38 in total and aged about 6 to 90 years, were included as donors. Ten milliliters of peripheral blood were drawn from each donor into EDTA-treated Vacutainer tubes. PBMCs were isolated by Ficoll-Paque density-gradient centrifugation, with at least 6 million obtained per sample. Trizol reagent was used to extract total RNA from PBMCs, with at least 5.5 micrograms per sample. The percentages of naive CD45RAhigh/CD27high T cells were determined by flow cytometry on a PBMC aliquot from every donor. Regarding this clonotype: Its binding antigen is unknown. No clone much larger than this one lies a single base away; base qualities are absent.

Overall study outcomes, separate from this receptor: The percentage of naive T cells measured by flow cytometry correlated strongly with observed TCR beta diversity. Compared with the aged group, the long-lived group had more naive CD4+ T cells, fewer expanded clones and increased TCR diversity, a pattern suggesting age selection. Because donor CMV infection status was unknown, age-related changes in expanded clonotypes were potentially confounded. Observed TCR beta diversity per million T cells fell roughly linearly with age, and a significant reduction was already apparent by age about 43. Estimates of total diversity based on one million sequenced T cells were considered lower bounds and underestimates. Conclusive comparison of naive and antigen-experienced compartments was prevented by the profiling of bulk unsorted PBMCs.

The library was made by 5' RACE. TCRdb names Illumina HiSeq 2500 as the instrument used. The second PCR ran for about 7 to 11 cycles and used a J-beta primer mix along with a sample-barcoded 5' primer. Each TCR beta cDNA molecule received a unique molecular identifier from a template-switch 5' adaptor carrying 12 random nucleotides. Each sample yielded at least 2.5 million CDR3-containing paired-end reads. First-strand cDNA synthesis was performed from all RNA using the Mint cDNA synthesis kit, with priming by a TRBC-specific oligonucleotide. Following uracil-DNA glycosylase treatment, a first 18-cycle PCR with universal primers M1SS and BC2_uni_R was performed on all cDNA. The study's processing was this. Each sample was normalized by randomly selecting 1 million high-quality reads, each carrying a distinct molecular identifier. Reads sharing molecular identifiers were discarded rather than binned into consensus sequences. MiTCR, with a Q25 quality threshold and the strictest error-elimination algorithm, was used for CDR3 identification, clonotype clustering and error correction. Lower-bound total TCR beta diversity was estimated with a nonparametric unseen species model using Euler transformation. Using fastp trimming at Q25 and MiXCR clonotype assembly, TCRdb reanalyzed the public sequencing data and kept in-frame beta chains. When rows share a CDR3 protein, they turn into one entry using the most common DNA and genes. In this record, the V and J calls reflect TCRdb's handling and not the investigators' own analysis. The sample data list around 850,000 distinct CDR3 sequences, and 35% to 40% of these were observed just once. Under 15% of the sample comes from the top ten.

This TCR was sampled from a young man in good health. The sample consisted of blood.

The nucleotides read TGTGCCAGCAGCTTAAGGGACGGCAATGAAAAACTGTTTTTT. Its translation reads: CASSLRDGNEKLFF. This chain joins TRBV7-9 to TRBJ1-4; a weak D assignment points to TRBD1 (5 bases agree). Inclusive of the bounding cysteine and phenylalanine, the CDR3 is 14 residues long. The entry retains the CDR3 DNA only, 42 bases that are in frame from base 1. At the junction V is shortened by 2 bases and J by 5 bases, with 9 bases in between. Via the germline V gene (reference sequence), CDR1 is SEHNR and CDR2 FQNEAQ. Full variable domain (CDR3 extended with the reference TRBV7-9 and TRBJ1-4 proteins): DTGVSQNPRHKITKRGQNVTFRCDPISEHNRLYWYRQTLGQGPEFLTYFQNEAQLEKSRLLSDRFSAERPKGSFSTLEIQRTEQGDSAMYLCASSLRDGNEKLFFGSGTQLSVL.